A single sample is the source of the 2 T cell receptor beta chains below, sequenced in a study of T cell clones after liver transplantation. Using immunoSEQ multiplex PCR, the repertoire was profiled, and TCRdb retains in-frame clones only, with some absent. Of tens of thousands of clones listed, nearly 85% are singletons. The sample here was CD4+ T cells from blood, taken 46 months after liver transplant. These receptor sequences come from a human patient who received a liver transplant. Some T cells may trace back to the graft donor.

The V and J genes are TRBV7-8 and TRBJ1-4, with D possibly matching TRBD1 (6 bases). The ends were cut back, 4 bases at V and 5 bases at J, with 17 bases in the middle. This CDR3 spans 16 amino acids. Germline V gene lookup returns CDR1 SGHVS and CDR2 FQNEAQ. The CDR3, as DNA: TGTGCCAGCAGCTATACTGGACTCCAGGGGAATGAAAAACTGTTTTTT. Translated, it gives CASSYTGLQGNEKLFF.

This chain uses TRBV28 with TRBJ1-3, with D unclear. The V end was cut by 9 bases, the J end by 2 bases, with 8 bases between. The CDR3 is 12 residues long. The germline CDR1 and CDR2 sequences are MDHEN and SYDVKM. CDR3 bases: TGTGCCAGTTCCTCGGCTGGAAACACCATATATTTT. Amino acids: CASSSAGNTIYF.